The present TCR beta chain was sequenced within a study of T-cell reconstitution after alpha-beta-depleted transplantation in children. The CDR3 is 16 amino acids. Trimming stripped 0 bases from V and 1 base from J, with 11 bases between. Germline V gene data show CDR1 as SGHRS and CDR2 as YFSETQ. Notes on the study in general: The main origin of T-cell counts and diversity one year after transplant was newly produced T cells. In patients about two months after transplant, alpha-beta T cells reportedly arose from several hundred expanded graft clones. Diversity of TCRbeta at day 60 was high in some patients, arising from surviving recipient T cells and thymic progenitors.

The TCRbeta library was prepared with unique molecular identifiers. TCRdb itself ran the PCR reads through MiXCR, one entry per CDR3 protein. The table records approximately 400,000 distinct CDR3 sequences, about a sixth of them present only once. This clonotype was seen only a few times. The antigen is unknown. The source is a boy under two years old who had a stem cell transplant for Wiskott-Aldrich syndrome, so the T cells may come from the graft donor. The V gene is TRBV5-1, the J gene TRBJ2-1, with D maybe TRBD2 (6 bases). The sequences come from PBMCs, mostly from graft donor cells, collected 360 days after TCRalphabeta/CD19-depleted stem cell transplant. The CDR3 DNA reads as TGCGCCAGCAGCTTGGCCATGGCGGGATCCTACAATGAGCAGTTCTTC. Translating it yields CASSLAMAGSYNEQFF.